These 10 T cell receptor beta chains were sequenced from one sample in a study of TIL therapy for anti-PD-1-resistant metastatic lung cancer. Sequencing used immunoSEQ v3. Libraries were prepared by immunoSEQ multiplex PCR; TCRdb keeps only in-frame clonotypes and omits some of them. This repertoire shows about 55,000 clones, about 81% found once; its top ten account for less than 3.5%. The time point here: pre-treatment sample, taken before nivolumab and TIL therapy. The sample here was blood, taken at baseline. The receptor set was obtained from a person between 25 and 80 years old with non-small cell lung cancer.

The chain has TRBV9 and TRBJ2-2; a weak D match, TRBD2 (6 bases). The CDR3 covers 17 residues. From germline, CDR1 is SGDLS and CDR2 YYNGEE. V gave up 0 bases and J gave up 0 bases, with 12 bases separating them. CDR3 region: CASSVAVRETNTGELFF. The CDR3, as DNA: TGTGCCAGCAGCGTAGCGGTTCGGGAGACGAACACCGGGGAGCTGTTTTTT.

The rearrangement links TRBV7-8 to TRBJ1-4, with 7 nucleotides matching TRBD1. CDR1 is SGHVS and CDR2 is FQNEAQ in the germline V gene. Trimming took 6 bases from V and 8 from J; bases not matched to a gene: 3. The CDR3 runs to 12 residues. In nucleotides, the CDR3 is TGTGCCAGCAGGGGACAGAGCGAAAAACTGTTTTTT. Its protein is CASRGQSEKLFF.

The V gene is TRBV29-1, the J gene TRBJ1-1; 8 nucleotides align to TRBD1. This CDR3 region has 15 residues. The germline CDR1 and CDR2 sequences are SQVTM and ANQGSEA. Trimming at V came to 6 bases and at J to 1 base, leaving 10 bases not matched to a gene. Here the CDR3 DNA reads TGCAGCGTAAAAACTGGACAGGGTTGGAACACTGAAGCTTTCTTT. This codes for CSVKTGQGWNTEAFF.

The chain links TRBV27 to TRBJ1-2; 10 nucleotides match TRBD1. With V trimmed by 8 bases and J by 2 bases, 2 bases remained unmatched. CDR3 size: 13 residues. CDR1 MNHEY and CDR2 SMNVEV come from the germline V gene (reference sequence). This CDR3 is CASGQGGNYGYTF. Here the CDR3 DNA reads TGTGCCAGCGGACAGGGGGGAAACTATGGCTACACCTTC.

The rearrangement links TRBV7-2 to TRBJ2-5; the D gene is possibly TRBD2 (6 bases). V shed 1 base and J shed 1 base, with 7 bases lying between them. Germline lookup yields CDR1 SGHTA and CDR2 FQGNSA. There are 14 residues in the CDR3. CDR3: CASSLVSGQETQYF. The CDR3 coding sequence is TGTGCCAGCAGCTTAGTTAGCGGCCAAGAGACCCAGTACTTC.

This clone showed up just a few times. CDR3 nucleotide sequence: TGTGCCTGGAGGGGGCAGAACACGAACACCGGGGAGCTGTTTTTT. Translation gives CAWRGQNTNTGELFF. The gene calls are TRBV30 and TRBJ2-2, with D perhaps matching TRBD1 (5 bases). The CDR3 runs 15 residues. Germline V gene data show CDR1 as GTSNPN and CDR2 as SVGIG (reference sequence). V lost 3 bases and J 0 bases, leaving 11 bases between the germline ends.

The chain couples TRBV5-5 to TRBJ1-2, with TRBD1 as a possible D gene (6 bases). The CDR3 has 14 residues. Germline values: CDR1 SGHKS, CDR2 YYEKEE (reference sequence). The V and J ends lost 4 bases and 8 bases respectively, with 18 bases between them. CDR3 region: CASSIVPGASGYTF. In nucleotides, the CDR3 is TGTGCCAGCAGCATAGTACCGGGGGCCTCGGGCTACACCTTC.

The V call is TRBV11-2, the J call TRBJ2-5; TRBD2 agrees at 11 bases. With V trimmed by 4 bases and J by 2 bases, 6 bases remained unmatched. There are 16 residues in the CDR3. Germline lookup yields CDR1 SGHAT and CDR2 FQNNGV. CDR3 in DNA: TGTGCCAGCAGCTCTCGGGTAGCGGGGGGGCAAGAGACCCAGTACTTC. It encodes CASSSRVAGGQETQYF.

The rearrangement links TRBV29-1 to TRBJ1-2, with 10 bases lining up with TRBD1. Germline loops: CDR1 SQVTM, CDR2 ANQGSEA. The CDR3 extends over 14 amino acids. J gave up 1 base and V 5 bases, and 4 bases lay outside the gene matches. The CDR3 is CSVMGQGLNYGYTF. CDR3 coding DNA: TGCAGCGTTATGGGACAGGGGCTTAACTATGGCTACACCTTC.

The chain links TRBV29-1 to TRBJ2-3; a weak D match, TRBD2 (6 bases). The V gene lost 8 bases and the J gene lost 4 bases, with 16 bases spanning the gap. Germline V gene data show CDR1 as SQVTM and CDR2 as ANQGSEA. This CDR3 is 13 amino acids long. CDR3 amino acids: CSLGGSVPDTQYF. The CDR3 nucleotides read TGCAGCCTTGGGGGGAGCGTTCCAGATACGCAGTATTTT.